The 31 T cell receptor beta chains below come from one sample, sequenced in a study of cytomegalovirus exposure and HLA in healthy donors. This PCR relied on a set of 60 Vbeta primers and 13 Jbeta primers. Only in-frame clones appear in the TCRdb table, and some are missing; sequencing was by immunoSEQ multiplex PCR. The sample lists 150,000 to 200,000 clones, roughly 80% occurring once. Input material: PBMCs. The receptors were gathered from a man in his forties in good health and CMV-seropositive.

This chain connects TRBV7-9 to TRBJ2-3, with D tentatively TRBD1 (6 bases). Germline assignment: CDR1 SEHNR and CDR2 FQNEAQ (reference sequence). The CDR3 covers 15 residues. Trimming pared 5 bases from V and 4 bases from J, leaving 16 bases between. Here the CDR3 reads CASSPPPQGPDTQYF. CDR3 DNA sequence: TGTGCCAGCAGCCCCCCCCCGCAGGGGCCAGATACGCAGTATTTT.

The chain carries TRBV9 and TRBJ2-7, with 9 bases matching TRBD2. The CDR3 consists of 16 residues. The ends lost 0 bases at V and 0 bases at J; junction bases unmatched: 4. Germline CDR1 SGDLS, CDR2 YYNGEE. This chain's CDR3 is CASSVESGGYSYEQYF. The CDR3 DNA follows: TGTGCCAGCAGCGTAGAAAGCGGGGGGTACTCCTACGAGCAGTACTTC.

The chain is built from TRBV13 and TRBJ2-7; 11 bases fit TRBD1. CDR1 is PRHDT, CDR2 FYEKMQ, per germline (reference sequence). The CDR3 is made up of 18 amino acids. After removal of 0 bases from V and 5 bases from J, the junction contained 12 bases not matched to a gene. For the CDR3, the DNA is TGTGCCAGCAGCTTAGGCACAAGGCGGGACAGGGGGGTCAACGAGCAGTACTTC. This sequence encodes CASSLGTRRDRGVNEQYF.

V gene TRBV7-2 combines with J gene TRBJ1-1; D call uncertain. CDR3 length equals 12 residues. Germline V gives CDR1 SGHTA, CDR2 FQGNSA. V was cut by 5 bases and J by 4 bases, with 8 bases left in between. The CDR3 sequence is CASSQWSTEAFF. The CDR3 nucleotides are TGTGCCAGCAGCCAGTGGAGCACTGAAGCTTTCTTT.

V and J are TRBV9 and TRBJ2-1; 8 positions agree with TRBD1. This CDR3 is built from 16 residues. Germline V CDR1 and CDR2: SGDLS, YYNGEE. Unmatched junction bases numbered 4, after V lost 2 bases and J lost 0 bases. CDR3 amino acids: CASSVGTGSSYNEQFF. The CDR3 DNA sequence: TGTGCCAGCAGCGTGGGGACAGGTAGCTCCTACAATGAGCAGTTCTTC.

The gene calls are TRBV4-2 and TRBJ1-5; D may be TRBD1 (5 bases). The CDR3 totals 13 residues. V was clipped by 0 bases and J by 5 bases, with 5 bases between them. Germline CDR1 reads LGHNA; CDR2 reads YNFKEQ. CDR3 coding DNA: TGTGCCAGCAGCCAAGACAGGGATCAGCCCCAGCATTTT. Its translation is CASSQDRDQPQHF.

V and J are TRBV27 and TRBJ1-5; the D gene is possibly TRBD1 (5 bases). CDR1 is MNHEY, CDR2 SMNVEV, per germline (reference sequence). The CDR3 extends over 14 amino acids. V gave up 5 bases and J gave up 7 bases, with 15 bases separating them. The CDR3 reads CASSTSGVWQPQHF. As DNA, the CDR3 is TGTGCCAGCAGTACCTCGGGGGTGTGGCAGCCCCAGCATTTT.

V gene TRBV28 combines with J gene TRBJ1-5; TRBD1 matches 9 bases. The junction had 14 bases not matched to a gene; V was cut back by 6 bases and J by 8 bases. CDR1 and CDR2 from the germline V gene are MDHEN and SYDVKM. The CDR3 sequence is 16 residues long. The CDR3 DNA sequence: TGTGCCAGCAGCCCACTCTCTACGGGACAGGGAGAGCCCCAGCATTTT. It specifies CASSPLSTGQGEPQHF. The variable domain in full, with the rest retrieved from reference TRBV28 and TRBJ1-5, is DVKVTQSSRYLVKRTGEKVFLECVQDMDHENMFWYRQDPGLGLRLIYFSYDVKMKEKGDIPEGYSVSREKKERFSLILESASTNQTSMYLCASSPLSTGQGEPQHFGDGTRLSIL.

The chain couples TRBV7-3 to TRBJ2-5; 8 bases agree with TRBD2. Germline-derived CDR1 and CDR2 are SGHTA and FQGTGA. Unmatched junction bases numbered 10, after V lost 5 bases and J lost 11 bases. CDR3 length: 13 residues. The CDR3, as DNA: TGTGCCAGCAGCCCAACGGGAGGGGGGGAGCAGTACTTC. Translating it yields CASSPTGGGEQYF.

A few counts support this clone. The V gene is TRBV13, the J gene TRBJ2-7, with D perhaps TRBD1 (5 bases). With 0 bases removed from V and 2 bases from J, the gap between germline ends came to 11 bases. Germline V gene data show CDR1 as PRHDT and CDR2 as FYEKMQ (reference sequence). The CDR3 consists of 15 residues. The CDR3 nucleotides read TGTGCCAGCAGCTTAGGGGCAGGGCGCCCCTACGAGCAGTACTTC. It encodes CASSLGAGRPYEQYF.

In this sample, this clone turned up a few times. J is TRBJ1-4 and V is TRBV27; a possible D gene is TRBD1 (5 bases). V shed 6 bases and J shed 6 bases, with 14 bases lying between them. The CDR3 sequence is 14 residues long. Germline CDR1 reads MNHEY; CDR2 reads SMNVEV (reference sequence). Written as DNA, the CDR3 is TGTGCCAGCAGCTCACATGGAGGGGATGAAAAACTGTTTTTT. It translates to CASSSHGGDEKLFF.

The V and J genes are TRBV4-2 and TRBJ1-2, with TRBD1 identical over 8 bases. With 2 bases clipped from V and 4 bases from J, the junction kept 12 bases outside the gene matches. Germline CDR1 and CDR2: LGHNA and YNFKEQ. This CDR3 has 17 residues. The CDR3 sequence is CASSQTQIRGRSYGYTF. CDR3 DNA: TGTGCCAGCAGCCAAACTCAAATCAGGGGGCGCTCCTATGGCTACACCTTC.

The J gene is TRBJ2-2, the V gene TRBV7-8, with D unclear. Germline loops: CDR1 SGHVS, CDR2 FQNEAQ. The CDR3 has 15 amino acids. V was pared by 2 bases and J by 4 bases, with 11 bases between. The CDR3 DNA reads as TGTGCCAGCAGCTTAAGTCAGTTGTTCACCGGGGAGCTGTTTTTT. Its translation is CASSLSQLFTGELFF.

The chain carries TRBV5-6 and TRBJ2-5, with 9 positions matching TRBD2. V dropped 3 bases and J dropped 4; count of bases not matched to a gene: 10. Germline CDR1 and CDR2: SGHDT and YYEEEE. This CDR3 has 16 amino acids. In nucleotides, the CDR3 is TGTGCCAGCAGCTCCGCTGGCGGGGGGGTTGGAGAGACCCAGTACTTC. It encodes CASSSAGGGVGETQYF.

The gene calls are TRBV5-1 and TRBJ2-3, with a tentative D call TRBD1 (6 bases). The V end lost 1 base, the J end lost 4 bases, and 7 bases lay between the germline ends. Germline values: CDR1 SGHRS, CDR2 YFSETQ. This CDR3 spans 13 amino acids. CDR3 amino acids: CASSLTGPDTQYF. The CDR3 bases are TGCGCCAGCAGCTTGACAGGGCCAGATACGCAGTATTTT.

A few counts support this clone. The chain carries TRBV29-1 and TRBJ2-7; 8 bases are a match to TRBD1. V shed 6 bases and J 7 bases; nucleotides not matched to a gene: 14. CDR1 and CDR2 from the germline V gene are SQVTM and ANQGSEA. This CDR3 region has 14 residues. CDR3 loop: CSVGQTGAQEEQYF. The CDR3 DNA sequence: TGCAGCGTGGGGCAGACAGGGGCCCAGGAGGAGCAGTACTTC.

The chain joins TRBV6-1 to TRBJ2-7; possibly TRBD1 for D (5 bases). The CDR3 length is 13 residues. Trimming stripped 6 bases from V and 4 bases from J, with 13 bases between. CDR1 MNHNS and CDR2 SASEGT come from the germline V gene. In DNA, the CDR3 is TGTGCCAGCAGCCAGGGTCCCTTTTACGAGCAGTACTTC. Translated, it gives CASSQGPFYEQYF.

CDR3 DNA sequence: TGCAGCGGGACAGGGACGACAGAGACCCAGTACTTC. As protein: CSGTGTTETQYF. This chain joins TRBV29-1 and TRBJ2-5; TRBD1 aligns across 8 bases. Germline assignment: CDR1 SQVTM and CDR2 ANQGSEA. There are 12 residues in the CDR3. Trimming at V came to 7 bases and at J to 4 bases, leaving 5 bases not matched to a gene.

This clone appeared a single time. The chain uses TRBV7-8 and TRBJ2-7; 10 bases agree with TRBD1. J gave up 3 bases and V 5 bases, and 10 bases lay outside the gene matches. In germline, CDR1 is SGHVS, CDR2 FQNEAQ. The length of the CDR3 is 16 residues. For the CDR3, the DNA is TGTGCCAGCAGCCCAACGACAGGGGGCTTAGACTACGAGCAGTACTTC. This encodes CASSPTTGGLDYEQYF.

V and J are TRBV9 and TRBJ1-1; TRBD1 matches 10 bases. The CDR3 is made up of 14 amino acids. CDR1 and CDR2 from the germline V gene are SGDLS and YYNGEE. V shed 3 bases, J shed 8 bases, and the junction held 7 bases outside the gene matches. CDR3 in DNA: TGTGCCAGCAGCGGAGTCCGGACAGGGGGGGAAGCTTTCTTT. This translates into CASSGVRTGGEAFF.

The chain is built from TRBV7-9 and TRBJ2-5; TRBD2 aligns across 13 bases. With the DNA end fitting TRBJ2-7 better, the J assignment may be wrong. Germline lookup yields CDR1 SEHNR and CDR2 FQNEAQ (reference sequence). The CDR3 is 17 residues long. CDR3 protein: CASSFGLAGAASYEQYF. CDR3 nucleotide sequence: TGTGCCAGCAGCTTTGGACTAGCGGGGGCGGCCTCCTACGAGCAGTACTTC.

The chain links TRBV7-2 to TRBJ2-7; TRBD1 matches 10 bases. J was trimmed by 4 bases and V by 0 bases; bases with no gene match: 9. The CDR3 has 17 residues. Germline V lookup: CDR1 SGHTA, CDR2 FQGNSA. The CDR3: CASSLALTGTGVYEQYF. The CDR3, as DNA: TGTGCCAGCAGCTTAGCGCTTACCGGGACAGGGGTTTACGAGCAGTACTTC.

The CDR3 reads CASSFRDRGAEQYF. Here the CDR3 DNA reads TGTGCCAGCAGCTTTCGGGACAGGGGTGCCGAGCAGTACTTC. The J gene is TRBJ2-7, the V gene TRBV5-4; 10 bases map to TRBD1. This CDR3 has 14 residues. The germline V gene encodes CDR1 SGHNT and CDR2 YYREEE (reference sequence). The junction had 5 bases not matched to a gene; V was cut back by 2 bases and J by 6 bases. The full variable domain, completed using reference TRBV5-4 and TRBJ2-7, is ETGVTQSPTHLIKTRGQQVTLRCSSQSGHNTVSWYQQALGQGPQFIFQYYREEENGRGNFPPRFSGLQFPNYSSELNVNALELDDSALYLCASSFRDRGAEQYFGPGTRLTVT.

The rearrangement joins TRBV7-8 to TRBJ1-2; the D is unclear. The V gene's germline CDR1 is SGHVS and CDR2 FQNEAQ. This CDR3 has 11 amino acids. Trimming removed 8 bases from V and 7 bases from J, with 11 bases in between. This CDR3 is CASGTNLGYTF. DNA for the CDR3: TGTGCCAGCGGAACTAACCTTGGCTACACCTTC.

This chain uses TRBV5-4 with TRBJ2-3; 9 nucleotides match TRBD2. Trimming removed 4 bases from V and 4 bases from J; junction bases left unmatched: 7. This CDR3 region has 15 residues. The germline CDR1 and CDR2 sequences are SGHNT and YYREEE (reference sequence). Written as DNA, the CDR3 is TGTGCCAGCAGCCAAGGACTAGCGAGATCAGATACGCAGTATTTT. Translating it yields CASSQGLARSDTQYF.

The rearrangement links TRBV18 to TRBJ2-2, with D tentatively TRBD2 (5 bases). The V and J ends lost 10 bases and 3 bases respectively, with 9 bases between them. The CDR3 runs to 12 residues. Germline CDR1 KGHSH, CDR2 LQKENI. The DNA of the CDR3 is TGTGCCACCAACGGGGACACCGGGGAGCTGTTTTTT. Translation: CATNGDTGELFF. The full variable domain, its missing parts supplied by reference TRBV18 and TRBJ2-2, is NAGVMQNPRHLVRRRGQEARLRCSPMKGHSHVYWYRQLPEEGLKFMVYLQKENIIDESGMPKERFSAEFPKEGPSILRIQQVVRGDSAAYFCATNGDTGELFFGEGSRLTVL.

The J gene is TRBJ1-2, the V gene TRBV6-5, with D tentatively TRBD1 (6 bases). Trimming shortened V by 0 bases and J by 7 bases, and 9 bases separated the two germline ends. The CDR3 covers 13 residues. Germline values: CDR1 MNHEY, CDR2 SVGAGI. The CDR3 here is CASSYSQGSGYTF. In DNA, the CDR3 is TGTGCCAGCAGTTACTCGCAGGGGTCTGGCTACACCTTC.

The chain couples TRBV6-6 to TRBJ2-1; 9 nucleotides line up with TRBD1. The junction had 5 bases not matched to a gene; V was cut back by 6 bases and J by 2 bases. The CDR3 is made up of 15 amino acids. Looked up from germline, CDR1 is MNHNY and CDR2 is SVGAGI (reference sequence). CDR3 nucleotides: TGTGCCAGCAGCCGAGGACAGGGGACCTACAATGAGCAGTTCTTC. It yields the protein CASSRGQGTYNEQFF.

DNA of the CDR3: TGTGCCAGTAGAAAGACAGGGGGCGACTACGAGCAGTACTTC. It is translated as CASRKTGGDYEQYF. The chain carries TRBV19 and TRBJ2-5; 10 positions agree with TRBD1. The J call is doubtful: the DNA matches TRBJ2-7 better. The V gene's germline CDR1 is LNHDA and CDR2 SQIVND (reference sequence). CDR3 length: 14 residues.

CDR3 residues: CASSPPRDRADSGANVLTF. The CDR3 DNA is TGTGCCAGCAGCCCTCCCCGTGACAGGGCCGACTCTGGGGCCAACGTCCTGACTTTC. The V gene is TRBV7-9, the J gene TRBJ2-6, with 7 bases aligning to TRBD1. With V trimmed by 5 bases and J by 0 bases, 13 bases remained unmatched. This CDR3 has 19 residues. Germline loops: CDR1 SEHNR, CDR2 FQNEAQ (reference sequence).

V usage is TRBV29-1 and J usage is TRBJ2-5; maybe TRBD1 (6 bases). CDR1 and CDR2 from the germline V gene are SQVTM and ANQGSEA. The CDR3 is 12 amino acids. V was shortened by 5 bases and J by 5 bases, with 12 bases between the two germline ends. Here the CDR3 reads CSVFTGSETQYF. In nucleotides, the CDR3 is TGCAGCGTTTTTACAGGGTCTGAGACCCAGTACTTC.